The 25 T cell receptor beta chains given below trace back to one sample, sequenced in a study of radiation and T cells in renal cell carcinoma. Sequencing was performed with immunoSEQ multiplex PCR; in TCRdb, only in-frame clones are kept and a portion is missing. The sample carries about 77,000 clones, 75% to 90% recorded once. The time point: blood 4 weeks post-SBRT, at nephrectomy. This sample's treatment: 15 Gy SBRT to primary tumor, nephrectomy 4 weeks later. The specimen comprised blood, sampled from a patient whose treatment included radiotherapy and nephrectomy. Every receptor here comes from a woman aged 60 to 75 with renal cell carcinoma.

The V and J genes are TRBV5-8 and TRBJ1-1; TRBD1 is a possible D gene (5 bases). This CDR3 contains 15 residues. V lost 4 bases and J lost 0, with 13 bases in between. CDR1 is SGHTS, CDR2 YDEGEE, per germline. CDR3 DNA sequence: TGTGCCAGCAGCCATCCCGGACACCTGAACACTGAAGCTTTCTTT. Residues: CASSHPGHLNTEAFF.

The V gene is TRBV5-1, the J gene TRBJ1-2; 10 nucleotides match TRBD1. The germline CDR1 and CDR2 sequences are SGHRS and YFSETQ. The CDR3 spans 17 residues. V gave up 4 bases and J gave up 1 base; unmatched junction bases: 10. The CDR3 sequence: CASSMELGTGVNYGYTF. The DNA for the CDR3 is TGCGCCAGCAGCATGGAGCTGGGGACAGGGGTTAACTATGGCTACACCTTC.

The genes are TRBV7-3 and TRBJ2-1; possibly TRBD1 for D (5 bases). This CDR3 has 18 residues. V was clipped by 1 base and J by 6 bases, with 22 bases between them. Germline assignment: CDR1 SGHTA and CDR2 FQGTGA. DNA for the CDR3: TGTGCCAGCAGCTTAAAGGCTGGTGCGACAGTCAGCTTCAATGAGCAGTTCTTC. Its protein product is CASSLKAGATVSFNEQFF.

This chain connects TRBV28 to TRBJ2-1, with D uncertain. The V end was cut by 4 bases, the J end by 8 bases, with 12 bases between. Germline CDR1 reads MDHEN; CDR2 reads SYDVKM. CDR3 length: 13 amino acids. The CDR3 DNA reads TGTGCCAGCAGTTCGTTAGTTGGGGATGAGCAGTTCTTC. Its protein is CASSSLVGDEQFF.

The CDR3 sequence is CASSVQGGSNQPQHF. CDR3 DNA: TGTGCCAGCAGTGTACAGGGGGGTAGCAATCAGCCCCAGCATTTT. The chain recombines TRBV6-1 with TRBJ1-5; TRBD1 aligns across 8 bases. Per germline, CDR1 MNHNS and CDR2 SASEGT. Trimming cost V 4 bases and J 0 bases; bases outside gene matches: 2. The CDR3 consists of 15 residues.

This rearrangement joins TRBV19 to TRBJ1-1; D may be TRBD1 (6 bases). This CDR3 comprises 14 residues. Trimming shortened V by 5 bases and J by 2 bases, and 12 bases separated the two germline ends. The germline V gene has CDR1 LNHDA and CDR2 SQIVND (reference sequence). The CDR3 coding sequence is TGTGCCAGTAGTTTCAGGGGTAGTAACACTGAAGCTTTCTTT. Its translation: CASSFRGSNTEAFF.

The chain has TRBV5-1 and TRBJ1-1, with D unresolved. The CDR3 loop spans 13 amino acids. Trimming removed 4 bases from V and 0 bases from J, with 7 bases in between. Germline assignment: CDR1 SGHRS and CDR2 YFSETQ. This chain's CDR3 is CASSAGMNTEAFF. The CDR3 DNA follows: TGCGCCAGCAGCGCCGGCATGAACACTGAAGCTTTCTTT.

In this sample, this clone turned up a few times. The chain recombines TRBV7-9 with TRBJ1-1; D is undetermined. The CDR3 runs 16 residues. Trimming pared 3 bases from V and 1 base from J, leaving 15 bases between. Germline V gives CDR1 SEHNR, CDR2 FQNEAQ (reference sequence). CDR3 amino acids: CASSFYEGLGNTEAFF. CDR3 DNA sequence: TGTGCCAGCAGCTTCTACGAGGGTTTGGGGAACACTGAAGCTTTCTTT.

This chain joins TRBV7-6 and TRBJ2-7; TRBD1 matches at 7 bases. Germline V gene sequence: CDR1 SGHVS, CDR2 FNYEAQ. The CDR3 covers 13 residues. V was pared by 0 bases and J by 5 bases, with 1 base of the junction left unmatched. This CDR3 reads CASSLAGTDEQYF. Written as DNA, the CDR3 is TGTGCCAGCAGCTTAGCTGGGACAGACGAGCAGTACTTC. The full variable domain, with the rest looked up from reference TRBV7-6 and TRBJ2-7, is GAGVSQSPRYKVTKRGQDVALRCDPISGHVSLYWYRQALGQGPEFLTYFNYEAQQDKSGLPNDRFSAERPEGSISTLTIQRTEQRDSAMYRCASSLAGTDEQYFGPGTRLTVT.

The chain joins TRBV28 to TRBJ2-7; D gene uncertain. This CDR3 has 15 residues. V shed 2 bases and J shed 0 bases, with 11 bases lying between them. The germline V gene encodes CDR1 MDHEN and CDR2 SYDVKM. The CDR3 region has the DNA TGTGCCAGCAGTTTAGAGATGGGATACTCCTACGAGCAGTACTTC. Encoded protein: CASSLEMGYSYEQYF.

This clone was found once. The chain couples TRBV7-6 to TRBJ2-4, with D perhaps matching TRBD1 (5 bases). V was cut by 3 bases and J by 8 bases, with 17 bases left in between. This CDR3 has 15 amino acids. Germline CDR1 is SGHVS and CDR2 is FNYEAQ. In DNA, the CDR3 is TGTGCCAGCAGCTTCACAGGTGGATCGTTGGACATTCAGTACTTC. Its translation is CASSFTGGSLDIQYF.

This chain uses TRBV2 with TRBJ2-5; the D gene is possibly TRBD1 (6 bases). The CDR3 is made up of 13 amino acids. V was clipped by 4 bases and J by 5 bases, with 11 bases between them. CDR1 and CDR2 from the germline V gene are SNHLY and FYNNEI. CDR3 in amino acids: CASSGGTGETQYF. CDR3 bases: TGTGCCAGCAGTGGGGGCACAGGGGAGACCCAGTACTTC.

The V call is TRBV6-5, the J call TRBJ2-1, with a weak D call TRBD2 (5 bases). With 0 bases removed from V and 10 bases from J, the gap between germline ends came to 13 bases. The CDR3 has 14 residues. Germline V lookup: CDR1 MNHEY, CDR2 SVGAGI. CDR3 loop: CASSYSSYSGEQFF. The CDR3 DNA reads as TGTGCCAGCAGTTACTCGAGCTACTCGGGGGAGCAGTTCTTC.

The CDR3 coding sequence is TGTGCCATCAGTGAGTCCTGGCAGGGTGAGGAGACCCAGTACTTC. This translates into CAISESWQGEETQYF. The chain recombines TRBV10-3 with TRBJ2-5; possibly TRBD1 for D (5 bases). Between the trimmed V and J ends, which lost 0 bases and 5 bases, there was a span of 13 bases. The CDR3 spans 15 residues. Germline CDR1 is ENHRY and CDR2 is SYGVKD.

This sequence joins TRBV14 and TRBJ1-3; no definite D call. Trimming cost V 0 bases and J 4 bases, with 1 base left between them. The CDR3 is 12 residues long. Germline loops: CDR1 SGHDN, CDR2 FVKESK. The CDR3 spells CASSQEGNTIYF. The CDR3 nucleotides are TGTGCCAGCAGCCAAGAGGGAAACACCATATATTTT.

The J gene is TRBJ1-2, the V gene TRBV18; possible D gene TRBD1, 5 bases. The germline gives CDR1 KGHSH, CDR2 LQKENI. Trimming removed 3 bases at V and 2 bases at J, with 13 bases between. The CDR3 has 15 amino acids. DNA for the CDR3: TGTGCCAGCTCACCCAGGGCGGACTTAAACTATGGCTACACCTTC. Amino acids: CASSPRADLNYGYTF.

The chain has TRBV18 and TRBJ2-2; D is undetermined. The CDR3 totals 15 residues. Trimming shortened V by 1 base and J by 5 bases, and 11 bases separated the two germline ends. The V gene's germline CDR1 is KGHSH and CDR2 LQKENI. The CDR3 nucleotides read TGTGCCAGCTCACCACAGGACGACCCGACCGGGGAGCTGTTTTTT. The encoded protein is CASSPQDDPTGELFF.

The chain combines TRBV6-1 with TRBJ1-5; D gene ambiguous. This CDR3 has 15 residues. V lost 1 base and J lost 4, with 11 bases in between. Germline loops: CDR1 MNHNS, CDR2 SASEGT. The CDR3 DNA sequence: TGTGCCAGCAGTGAAGAAGGCGGGGTGAATCAGCCCCAGCATTTT. It encodes CASSEEGGVNQPQHF.

The chain employs TRBV5-8 and TRBJ2-7; D is unclear. The V gene's germline CDR1 is SGHTS and CDR2 YDEGEE. V was trimmed by 0 bases and J by 6 bases, leaving 10 bases between them. The CDR3 is made up of 13 amino acids. DNA of the CDR3: TGTGCCAGCAGCTTGGTTGGTGGTCTCGAGCAGTACTTC. Protein sequence: CASSLVGGLEQYF.

The J gene is TRBJ2-1, the V gene TRBV19, with 8 bases fitting TRBD1. V shed 8 bases, J shed 4 bases, and the junction held 4 bases outside the gene matches. Germline CDR1 reads LNHDA; CDR2 reads SQIVND (reference sequence). The CDR3 sequence is 13 residues long. CDR3 amino acids: CASSRGRYNEQFF. For the CDR3, the DNA is TGTGCCAGTTCCAGGGGGCGATACAATGAGCAGTTCTTC.

The V and J genes are TRBV9 and TRBJ1-2; D perhaps matches TRBD1 (5 bases). Germline CDR1 is SGDLS and CDR2 is YYNGEE. V lost 0 bases to trimming and J lost 2 bases, with 5 bases between them. The CDR3 totals 13 residues. This chain's CDR3 is CASSVGQNYGYTF. CDR3 DNA: TGTGCCAGCAGCGTAGGACAGAACTATGGCTACACCTTC.

This rearrangement joins TRBV10-3 to TRBJ1-3; D might be TRBD1 (5 bases). Germline V CDR1 and CDR2: ENHRY, SYGVKD. V shed 4 bases and J shed 0 bases, with 10 bases lying between them. This CDR3 is 15 amino acids long. CDR3 DNA sequence: TGTGCCATCAGTGTGGGGCGAGGCTCTGGAAACACCATATATTTT. This sequence encodes CAISVGRGSGNTIYF.

The J gene is TRBJ2-3, the V gene TRBV5-4; D possibly corresponds to TRBD2 (6 bases). V was clipped by 3 bases and J by 0 bases, with 11 bases between them. The CDR3 spans 15 residues. Per germline, CDR1 SGHNT and CDR2 YYREEE (reference sequence). The CDR3 spells CASSYYGGSTDTQYF. CDR3 nucleotides: TGTGCCAGCAGCTACTACGGGGGTAGCACAGATACGCAGTATTTT. The whole variable domain, remainder taken from reference TRBV5-4 and TRBJ2-3, is ETGVTQSPTHLIKTRGQQVTLRCSSQSGHNTVSWYQQALGQGPQFIFQYYREEENGRGNFPPRFSGLQFPNYSSELNVNALELDDSALYLCASSYYGGSTDTQYFGPGTRLTVL.

The chain couples TRBV27 to TRBJ1-6; a possible D gene is TRBD1 (6 bases). V lost 6 bases and J 8 bases, leaving 20 bases between the germline ends. There are 16 residues in the CDR3. Germline loops: CDR1 MNHEY, CDR2 SMNVEV (reference sequence). The CDR3 nucleotides are TGTGCCAGCAGGGTTTATCGAGGGGGGCAAGATTCACCCCTCCACTTT. Protein: CASRVYRGGQDSPLHF.

The chain employs TRBV2 and TRBJ1-5; D unclear. Germline values: CDR1 SNHLY, CDR2 FYNNEI. The CDR3 covers 15 residues. V gave up 2 bases and J gave up 2 bases, with 10 bases separating them. The CDR3 sequence: CASSERVLGNQPQHF. CDR3 nucleotides: TGTGCCAGCAGTGAAAGGGTCTTGGGCAATCAGCCCCAGCATTTT.